The present T cell receptor (beta chain) was sequenced within a study of early T cells in non-severe SARS-CoV-2 infection. V lost 8 bases and J 4 bases, leaving 15 bases between the germline ends. This CDR3 contains 13 residues. Germline assignment: CDR1 SQVTM and CDR2 ANQGSEA. TCRdb independently ran MiXCR on the 5' RACE reads; one entry per CDR3 protein. This repertoire shows about 45,000 distinct CDR3 sequences, over 9% found once; its top ten account for about 16%. At least ten counts were recorded for this clonotype. The chain is built from TRBV29-1 and TRBJ2-1, with D perhaps matching TRBD2 (6 bases). The specimen sequenced was whole blood. This TCR came from an adult who was a healthcare worker with PCR-confirmed SARS-CoV-2 infection or an uninfected control (not recorded which). CDR3 amino acids: CSTGGLRYNEQFF. The DNA for the CDR3 is TGCAGCACTGGGGGACTTCGTTACAATGAGCAGTTCTTC.